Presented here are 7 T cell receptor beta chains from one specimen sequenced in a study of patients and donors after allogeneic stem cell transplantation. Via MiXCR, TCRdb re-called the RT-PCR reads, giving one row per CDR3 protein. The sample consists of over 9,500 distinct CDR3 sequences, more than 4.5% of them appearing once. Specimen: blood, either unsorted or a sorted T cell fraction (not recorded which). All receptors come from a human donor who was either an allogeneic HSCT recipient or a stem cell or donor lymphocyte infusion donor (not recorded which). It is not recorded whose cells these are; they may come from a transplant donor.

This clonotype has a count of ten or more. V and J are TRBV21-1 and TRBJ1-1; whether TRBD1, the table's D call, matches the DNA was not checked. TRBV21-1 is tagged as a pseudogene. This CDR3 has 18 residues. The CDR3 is CASTGETGRYAKNTEAFF. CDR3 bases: TGTGCCAGCACCGGGGAGACAGGAAGATACGCGAAGAACACTGAAGCTTTCTTT.

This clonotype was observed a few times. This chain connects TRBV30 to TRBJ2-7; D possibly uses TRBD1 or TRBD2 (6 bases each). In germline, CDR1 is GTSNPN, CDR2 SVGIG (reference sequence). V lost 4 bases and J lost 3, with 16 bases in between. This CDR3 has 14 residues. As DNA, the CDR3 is TGTGCCTGGAACTCTAGAAAGGGGGGCTACGAGCAGTACTTC. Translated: CAWNSRKGGYEQYF.

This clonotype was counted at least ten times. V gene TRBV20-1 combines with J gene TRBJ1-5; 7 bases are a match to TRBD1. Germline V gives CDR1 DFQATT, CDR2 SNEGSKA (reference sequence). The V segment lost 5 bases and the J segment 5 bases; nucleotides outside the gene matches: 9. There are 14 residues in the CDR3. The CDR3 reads CSAGGDSSDQPQHF. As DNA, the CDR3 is TGCAGTGCTGGGGGGGACAGCTCCGATCAGCCCCAGCATTTT.

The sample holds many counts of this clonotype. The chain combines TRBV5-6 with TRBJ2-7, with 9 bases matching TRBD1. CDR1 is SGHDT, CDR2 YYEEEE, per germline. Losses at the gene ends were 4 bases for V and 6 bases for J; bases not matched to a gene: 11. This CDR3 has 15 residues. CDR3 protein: CASSHEDRGSREQYF. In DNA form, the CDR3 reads TGTGCCAGCAGCCATGAGGACAGGGGAAGCCGCGAGCAGTACTTC.

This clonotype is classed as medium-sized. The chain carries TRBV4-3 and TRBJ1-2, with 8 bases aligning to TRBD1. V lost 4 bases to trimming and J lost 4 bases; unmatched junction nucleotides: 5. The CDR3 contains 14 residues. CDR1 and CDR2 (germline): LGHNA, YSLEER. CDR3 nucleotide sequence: TGCGCCAGCAGCCGGGACAGGTCCACCTATGGCTACACCTTC. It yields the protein CASSRDRSTYGYTF.

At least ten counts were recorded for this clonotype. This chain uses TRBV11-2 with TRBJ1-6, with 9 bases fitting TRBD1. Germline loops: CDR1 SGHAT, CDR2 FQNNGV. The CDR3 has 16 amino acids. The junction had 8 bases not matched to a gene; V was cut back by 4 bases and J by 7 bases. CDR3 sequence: CASSSRVTGGNSPLHF. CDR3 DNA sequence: TGTGCCAGCAGCTCCCGGGTCACAGGGGGCAATTCACCCCTCCACTTT.

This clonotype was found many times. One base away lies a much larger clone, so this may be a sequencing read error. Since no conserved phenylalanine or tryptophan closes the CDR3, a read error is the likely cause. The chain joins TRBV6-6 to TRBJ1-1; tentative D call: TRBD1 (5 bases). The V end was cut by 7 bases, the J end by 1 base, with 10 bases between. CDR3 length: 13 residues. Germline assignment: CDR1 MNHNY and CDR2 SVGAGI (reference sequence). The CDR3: CASKPGRNTEAFL. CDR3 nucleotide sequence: TGTGCCAGCAAGCCGGGACGGAACACTGAAGCTTTCCTT.